Sequencing of this T cell receptor beta chain was carried out in a study of T cells in women clearing cervical HPV infection. Study overall: Blood came at first lesion visit for cases, post-clearance for controls.

This table comes from immunoSEQ multiplex PCR, and its TCRdb copy is limited to in-frame clones, with some not included. The sample features about 31,000 clones, with about 3% in its top ten. As concerns this clone: The read finishes 3 residues shy of the CDR3 end, and the germline J gene is used to complete it.

Per the germline V gene, CDR1 is LGHNA and CDR2 is YNFKEQ. The CDR3 spans 14 residues. The rearrangement links TRBV4-2 to TRBJ2-2, with D possibly being TRBD1 (5 bases). Sequencing used blood buffy coat. The clonotype was recovered from a woman aged 18-70 years with a cervical HPV16 infection that either progressed to CIN3+ or cleared (not recorded which). This chain's CDR3 is CASTSGSGANVLFF. CDR3 bases read: TGTGCCAGCACCTCAGGCTCTGGGGCCAACGTG.